The 20 T cell receptor beta chains presented below share a single source sample, sequenced in a study of identical twins. TCRdb reanalysed the 5' RACE reads using MiXCR and keeps one entry per CDR3 protein. The sample has under 250,000 distinct CDR3 sequences; 6% to 8.5% are singletons. The data also belong to a second study, concerning yellow fever vaccine responses in identical twins.

The sequenced sample consisted of CD8+ T cells sorted from blood. The source is a woman aged 18-29 years in good health.

V gene TRBV27 combines with J gene TRBJ1-1; D perhaps matches TRBD1 (6 bases). This CDR3 contains 16 residues. Germline CDR1 MNHEY, CDR2 SMNVEV (reference sequence). V was clipped by 5 bases and J by 1 base, with 17 bases between them. CDR3 sequence reads: CASSLVSGATNTEAFF. The CDR3 DNA is TGTGCCAGCAGTCTGGTTTCGGGGGCGACGAACACTGAAGCTTTCTTT.

The sample holds a few counts of this clonotype. This chain connects TRBV6-4 to TRBJ2-3; perhaps TRBD2 as D (6 bases). CDR1 is MRHNA, CDR2 SNTAGT, per germline. The CDR3 totals 14 residues. Trimming took off 6 bases at V and 3 bases at J, with 13 bases between the two ends. The CDR3 region is CASSRVAETDTQYF. The CDR3 bases are TGTGCCAGCAGCCGTGTAGCGGAAACAGATACGCAGTATTTT.

At least ten counts were recorded for this clonotype. The rearrangement joins TRBV4-1 to TRBJ2-1, with 10 bases fitting TRBD2. CDR1 and CDR2 (germline): MGHRA, YSYEKL. V shed 4 bases and J 4 bases; nucleotides not matched to a gene: 7. The CDR3 spans 16 residues. Written as DNA, the CDR3 is TGCGCCAGCAGCCCTGTAGCGGGAGGTCGGTACAATGAGCAGTTCTTC. Protein: CASSPVAGGRYNEQFF.

This clonotype showed up just a few times. This chain joins TRBV5-5 and TRBJ1-5; D might be TRBD1 (6 bases). The V gene lost 5 bases and the J gene lost 2 bases, with 14 bases spanning the gap. From germline, CDR1 is SGHKS and CDR2 YYEKEE (reference sequence). The CDR3 consists of 15 residues. The CDR3 DNA reads as TGTGCCAGCAGAACCGACAGGAACGGCAATCAGCCCCAGCATTTT. Protein sequence: CASRTDRNGNQPQHF.

This clonotype was picked up a small number of times. This chain connects TRBV28 to TRBJ2-1; D not resolved. This CDR3 has 16 residues. V was trimmed by 1 base and J by 0 bases, leaving 10 bases between them. Per germline, CDR1 MDHEN and CDR2 SYDVKM. CDR3 loop: CASSLFTASSYNEQFF. The CDR3 coding sequence is TGTGCCAGCAGTTTATTCACCGCAAGCTCCTACAATGAGCAGTTCTTC. Looking up the rest from reference TRBV28 and TRBJ2-1 gives the full variable domain: DVKVTQSSRYLVKRTGEKVFLECVQDMDHENMFWYRQDPGLGLRLIYFSYDVKMKEKGDIPEGYSVSREKKERFSLILESASTNQTSMYLCASSLFTASSYNEQFFGPGTRLTVL.

The sample holds many counts of this clonotype. The chain links TRBV7-6 to TRBJ2-1, with no clear D. CDR1 is SGHVS and CDR2 is FNYEAQ in the germline V gene. This CDR3 comprises 15 residues. Trimming stripped 3 bases from V and 4 bases from J, with 13 bases between. The CDR3 here is CASSFGRPSYNEQFF. In DNA form, the CDR3 reads TGTGCCAGCAGCTTCGGCAGGCCCTCATACAATGAGCAGTTCTTC.

The gene calls are TRBV14 and TRBJ1-3; D remains unclear. The CDR3 is 14 amino acids. Germline CDR1 SGHDN, CDR2 FVKESK. V lost 4 bases, J lost 1 base, and 8 bases lay in between. CDR3: CASSLFNSGNTIYF. The CDR3 DNA follows: TGTGCCAGCAGCCTCTTCAATTCTGGAAACACCATATATTTT.

There are many counts of this clonotype. The gene calls are TRBV4-1 and TRBJ2-7; D call uncertain. V lost 0 bases to trimming and J lost 4 bases, with 7 bases between them. Germline CDR1 is MGHRA and CDR2 is YSYEKL. The CDR3 sequence is 13 residues long. CDR3 sequence reads: CASSQERGYEQYV. For the CDR3, the DNA is TGCGCCAGCAGCCAAGAAAGAGGTTACGAGCAGTACGTC.

This clonotype was counted between two and nine times. J is TRBJ2-7 and V is TRBV2; a possible D gene is TRBD2 (5 bases). The V end was cut by 3 bases, the J end by 3 bases, with 12 bases between. Germline CDR1 is SNHLY and CDR2 is FYNNEI. CDR3 size: 14 residues. The CDR3 DNA follows: TGTGCCAGCAGTGACCCCACTAGGGACTACGAGCAGTACGTC. Translating it yields CASSDPTRDYEQYV.

There are many counts of this clonotype. The CDR3 nucleotides are TGTGCCAGCATCCCCCGGGACTACCTCTACGAGCAGTACTTC. It encodes CASIPRDYLYEQYF. The chain couples TRBV7-9 to TRBJ2-7; 7 nucleotides line up with TRBD2. Looked up from germline, CDR1 is SEHNR and CDR2 is FQNEAQ (reference sequence). The CDR3 has 14 amino acids. J was trimmed by 3 bases and V by 7 bases; bases with no gene match: 9.

The rearrangement joins TRBV5-1 to TRBJ2-7, with 9 positions matching TRBD2. The CDR3 covers 15 residues. Trimming took 5 bases from V and 5 from J; bases not matched to a gene: 11. CDR1 is SGHRS and CDR2 is YFSETQ in the germline V gene. The chain's CDR3 is CASSFSGSLYDEQYF. The CDR3 bases are TGCGCCAGCAGTTTTAGCGGGAGTTTATACGACGAGCAGTACTTC.

This clonotype was found many times. This chain uses TRBV5-1 with TRBJ2-5, with TRBD2 matching 10 bases. The CDR3 has 18 residues. Germline CDR1 reads SGHRS; CDR2 reads YFSETQ. The ends lost 6 bases at V and 3 bases at J; junction bases unmatched: 17. The CDR3 loop reads CASTSSGGLMQKKETQYF. CDR3 nucleotide sequence: TGCGCCAGCACATCTAGCGGGGGTTTAATGCAGAAGAAAGAGACCCAGTACTTC. The full variable domain, rest sourced from reference TRBV5-1 and TRBJ2-5, is KAGVTQTPRYLIKTRGQQVTLSCSPISGHRSVSWYQQTPGQGLQFLFEYFSETQRNKGNFPGRFSGRQFSNSRSEMNVSTLELGDSALYLCASTSSGGLMQKKETQYFGPGTRLLVL.

In its sample, this clonotype was seen a few times. The CDR3 sequence is CSATNRDGGWVEQYF. For the CDR3, the DNA is TGCAGTGCTACCAACCGGGACGGGGGTTGGGTCGAGCAGTACTTC. The J gene is TRBJ2-7, the V gene TRBV20-1; perhaps TRBD2 as D (6 bases). The CDR3 extends over 15 amino acids. Germline V gives CDR1 DFQATT, CDR2 SNEGSKA (reference sequence). Trimming cost V 4 bases and J 6 bases, with 22 bases left between them.

Many counts were recorded for this clonotype. The V call is TRBV7-6, the J call TRBJ2-3, with D uncertain. The V end was cut by 1 base, the J end by 5 bases, with 10 bases between. The CDR3 loop spans 14 amino acids. Germline V gives CDR1 SGHVS, CDR2 FNYEAQ. The CDR3, as DNA: TGTGCCAGCAGCTTAGGCGTAAATCAAGATACGCAGTATTTT. Translating gives CASSLGVNQDTQYF.

This rearrangement joins TRBV6-5 to TRBJ2-1; the match to TRBD2 covers 7 bases. The V and J ends lost 2 bases and 8 bases, in that order; junction bases with no gene match: 9. Germline loops: CDR1 MNHEY, CDR2 SVGAGI. The CDR3 runs to 15 residues. The CDR3 sequence is CASSYAAGLIDEQFF. The CDR3 DNA reads TGTGCCAGCAGTTACGCAGCGGGACTAATCGATGAGCAGTTCTTC.

This clonotype was seen many times. V is TRBV10-2 and J is TRBJ1-1; 12 nucleotides match TRBD1. In germline, CDR1 is WSHSY, CDR2 SAAADI. The CDR3 has 13 residues. Germline trimming cut 11 bases from V and 4 bases from J; bases unmatched to any gene: 5. This CDR3 reads CAGPGQGATEAFF. CDR3 sequence (DNA): TGCGCCGGCCCGGGACAGGGGGCCACTGAAGCTTTCTTT.

This clonotype was seen many times. The chain uses TRBV7-8 and TRBJ2-3; 7 bases agree with TRBD2. This CDR3 is 15 amino acids long. Germline-derived CDR1 and CDR2 are SGHVS and FQNEAQ. The J segment lost 2 bases and the V segment lost 1 base, leaving 3 bases of the junction unmatched. The CDR3 sequence: CASSLGAGVTDTQYF. Here the CDR3 DNA reads TGTGCCAGCAGCTTAGGCGCGGGGGTCACAGATACGCAGTATTTT.

This clonotype has ten or more counts. CDR3 bases: TGCGCCAGCAGCTTGGGGAGACCCTACAATGAGCAGTTCTTC. Residues: CASSLGRPYNEQFF. This chain joins TRBV5-1 and TRBJ2-1; D ambiguous. The CDR3 is made up of 14 amino acids. The V end lost 0 bases, the J end lost 2 bases, and 6 bases lay between the germline ends. The germline CDR1 and CDR2 sequences are SGHRS and YFSETQ. The complete variable domain, with remaining parts taken from reference TRBV5-1 and TRBJ2-1, reads KAGVTQTPRYLIKTRGQQVTLSCSPISGHRSVSWYQQTPGQGLQFLFEYFSETQRNKGNFPGRFSGRQFSNSRSEMNVSTLELGDSALYLCASSLGRPYNEQFFGPGTRLTVL.

The table lists this clonotype with many counts. The chain has TRBV4-1 and TRBJ1-5; D might be TRBD1 (6 bases). Trimming pared 4 bases from V and 4 bases from J, leaving 11 bases between. This CDR3 comprises 14 residues. CDR1 MGHRA and CDR2 YSYEKL come from the germline V gene. The CDR3 spells CASSPWTDNQPQHF. The CDR3 DNA reads as TGCGCCAGCAGCCCCTGGACAGATAATCAGCCCCAGCATTTT.

This clonotype has only a few counts. The V call is TRBV9, the J call TRBJ2-7; D unresolved. V was cut by 4 bases and J by 3 bases, with 14 bases left in between. This CDR3 is built from 14 residues. Looked up from germline, CDR1 is SGDLS and CDR2 is YYNGEE. CDR3 coding DNA: TGTGCCAGCAGCCCTAGGACGGAGAACTACGAGCAGTACTTC. Translated, it gives CASSPRTENYEQYF.